Detailed here is one T cell receptor (beta chain). The protocol was immunoSEQ multiplex PCR, while the TCRdb copy is restricted to in-frame clones and leaves out a portion. Altogether about 170,000 clones are present, less than 85% being singletons, with the ten largest covering 3.5% to 5%. CDR1 and CDR2 (germline): SGHAT, FQNNGV. The CDR3 loop spans 14 amino acids. V lost 3 bases and J lost 4, with 12 bases in between. The record originates from a study of blood T cell repertoires in COVID-19. This chain connects TRBV11-2 to TRBJ1-1; D might be TRBD1 (6 bases). This receptor was identified in a woman between 45 and 60 years old who had recovered from COVID-19. Sequenced input: PBMCs or T cells enriched from blood (not recorded which). CDR3 amino acids: CASSFPGGGTEAFF. The CDR3 DNA sequence: TGTGCCAGCAGCTTCCCGGGGGGCGGCACTGAAGCTTTCTTT.